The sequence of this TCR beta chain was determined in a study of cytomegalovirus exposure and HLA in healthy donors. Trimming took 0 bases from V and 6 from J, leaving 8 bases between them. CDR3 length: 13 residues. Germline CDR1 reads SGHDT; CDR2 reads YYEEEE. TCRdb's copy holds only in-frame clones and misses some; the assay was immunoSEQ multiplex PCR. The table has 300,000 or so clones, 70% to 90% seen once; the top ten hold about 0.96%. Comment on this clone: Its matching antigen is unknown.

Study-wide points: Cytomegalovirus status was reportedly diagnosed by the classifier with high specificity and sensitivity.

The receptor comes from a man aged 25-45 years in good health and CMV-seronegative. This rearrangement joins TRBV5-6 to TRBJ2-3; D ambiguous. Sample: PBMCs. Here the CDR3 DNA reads TGTGCCAGCAGCTTGGACACATCCGATACGCAGTATTTT. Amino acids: CASSLDTSDTQYF.